The T cell receptor beta chain described here comes from a study of shared clonotypes between healthy human individuals. Study details: The composition of the donors was two women and a few men aged 18 to 49. The study's findings and limits: Estimated richness was generally greater in naive than memory subsets.

Of note for this clone: Its antigen remains unidentified.

It was CD45RO-negative cells, positively selected for CCR7, that made up naive CD8 cells, with terminally differentiated effector memory CD45RA+ cells excluded. In the original processing: Without quality scores, immunoSEQ junctional reads could not be filtered like full-length reads. Method: immunoSEQ multiplex PCR; TCRdb's copy keeps in-frame clones and lacks some. V, J and clone size reflect that table, while D and trimming were determined from the DNA. The sample consists of 1.5 million to 2.5 million clones, about 95% of them appearing once. The TCR sequence derives from a man between 18 and 29 years old in good health. The material sequenced was naive CD8+ T cells sorted from blood.

CDR3 residues: CASSLGASPLTDTQYF. CDR3 nucleotide sequence: TGTGCCAGCAGCTTAGGAGCTAGCCCCCTCACAGATACGCAGTATTTT. This chain joins TRBV11-2 and TRBJ2-3, with D maybe TRBD2 (5 bases). Germline values: CDR1 SGHAT, CDR2 FQNNGV. Between the trimmed V and J ends, which lost 1 base and 2 bases, there was a span of 13 bases. CDR3 length: 16 amino acids.